The table lists the clone carrying this TCR beta chain with many counts. Antigen specificity is unknown. Trimming shortened V by 5 bases and J by 9 bases, and 23 bases separated the two germline ends. Germline lookup yields CDR1 SGHVS and CDR2 FQNEAQ. The CDR3 extends over 16 amino acids. These data are taken from a study of T cells in Graves' hyperthyroidism and ophthalmopathy. RNA transcripts yielded amplified TCR beta CDR3 regions. Using the HTBI primer set, a first-round RT-PCR was run on the TCR CDR3. Each CDR3 protein gets one entry after TCRdb re-called the multiplex PCR reads with MiXCR. The sample has 300,000 to 450,000 distinct CDR3 sequences, approximately 17% seen once. Study observations and caveats: The majority of expanded thyroid clonotypes above 0.001 also appeared in blood.

V and J are TRBV7-8 and TRBJ1-3; a possible D gene is TRBD1 (6 bases). What was sequenced was blood. The TCR originated in a man in his late teens or twenties with Graves' ophthalmopathy. Written as DNA, the CDR3 is TGTGCCAGCAGCACGTCGGGGGCAGGGGAGTGGGGCACCATATATTTT. Translated: CASSTSGAGEWGTIYF. The variable domain in full, with the rest retrieved from reference TRBV7-8 and TRBJ1-3, is GAGVSQSPRYKVAKRGQDVALRCDPISGHVSLFWYQQALGQGPEFLTYFQNEAQLDKSGLPSDRFFAERPEGSVSTLKIQRTQQEDSAVYLCASSTSGAGEWGTIYFGEGSWLTVV.